This TCR beta chain was observed in a study of T cells in Graves' hyperthyroidism and ophthalmopathy. Study-wide background: Staff took peripheral blood when the initial diagnosis was made, before any treatment began. Study-wide results and limits: The model made its ophthalmopathy prediction, and onset followed a median around six months later. Most clonotypes expanded in the thyroid (above 0.001) were also present in blood.

Amplification of TCR beta CDR3 regions was performed using RNA transcripts as template. The HTBI primer set drove a first-round RT-PCR of the TCR CDR3. One entry per CDR3 protein, called by TCRdb with MiXCR from the multiplex PCR reads. The table shows roughly 640,000 distinct CDR3 sequences, with about a sixth occurring only once. Germline CDR1 MDHEN, CDR2 SYDVKM. The CDR3 is 12 residues long. V lost 6 bases and J 6 bases, leaving 11 bases between the germline ends. Criteria for exclusion of patients were uncontrolled infection, other autoimmune disease, pregnancy or lactation. This clonotype was detected ten times or more. What it binds is unknown.

The receptor comes from a woman aged 40 to 50 with Graves' ophthalmopathy. Input material: blood. The chain joins TRBV28 to TRBJ1-1; D ambiguous. The CDR3 sequence: CASRSLRSEAFF. DNA of the CDR3: TGTGCCAGCAGGAGCCTGAGGTCTGAAGCTTTCTTT.